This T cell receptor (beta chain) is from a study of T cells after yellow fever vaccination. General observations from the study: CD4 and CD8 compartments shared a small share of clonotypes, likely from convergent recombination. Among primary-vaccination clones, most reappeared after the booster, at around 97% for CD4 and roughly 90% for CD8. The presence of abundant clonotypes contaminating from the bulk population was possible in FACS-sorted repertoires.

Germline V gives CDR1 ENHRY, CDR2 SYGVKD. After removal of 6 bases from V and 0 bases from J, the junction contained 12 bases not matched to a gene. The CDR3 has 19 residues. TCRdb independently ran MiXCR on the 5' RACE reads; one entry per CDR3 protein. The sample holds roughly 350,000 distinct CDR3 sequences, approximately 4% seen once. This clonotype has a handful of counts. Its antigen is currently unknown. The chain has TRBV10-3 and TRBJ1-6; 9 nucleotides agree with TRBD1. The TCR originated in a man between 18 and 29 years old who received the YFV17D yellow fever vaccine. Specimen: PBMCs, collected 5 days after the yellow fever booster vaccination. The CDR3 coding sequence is TGTGCCATCAGACCGGACAGGGGATATGGGGCCTCCTATAATTCACCCCTCCACTTT. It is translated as CAIRPDRGYGASYNSPLHF.